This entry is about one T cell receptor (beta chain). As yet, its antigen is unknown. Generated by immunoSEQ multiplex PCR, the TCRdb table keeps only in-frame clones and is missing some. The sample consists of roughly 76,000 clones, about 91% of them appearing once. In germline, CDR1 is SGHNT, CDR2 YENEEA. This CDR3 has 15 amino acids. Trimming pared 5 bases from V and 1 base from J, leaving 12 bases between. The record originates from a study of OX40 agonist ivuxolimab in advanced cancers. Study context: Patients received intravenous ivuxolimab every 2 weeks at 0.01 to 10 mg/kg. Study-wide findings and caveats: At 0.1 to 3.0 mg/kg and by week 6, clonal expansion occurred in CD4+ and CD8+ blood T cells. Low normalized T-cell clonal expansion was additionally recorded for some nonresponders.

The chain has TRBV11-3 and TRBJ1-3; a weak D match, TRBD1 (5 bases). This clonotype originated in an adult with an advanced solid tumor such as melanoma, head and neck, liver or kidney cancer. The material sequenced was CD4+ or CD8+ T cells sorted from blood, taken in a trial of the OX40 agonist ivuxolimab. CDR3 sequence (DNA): TGTGCCAGCAGCCCCGACAGACGATCTGGAAACACCATATATTTT. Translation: CASSPDRRSGNTIYF.